The 5 T cell receptor beta chains below were found in one sample sequenced in a study of T cells in Graves' hyperthyroidism and ophthalmopathy (dated 2019 in TCRdb). The library was generated by multiplex PCR. The reads were generated on an Illumina HiSeq 2000. TCR beta CDR3 regions were amplified from RNA transcripts. A first-round RT-PCR of the TCR CDR3 used the HTBI primer set with the Qiagen OneStep RT-PCR kit. TCRdb took the public reads, trimmed them with fastp at Q25, ran MiXCR for clone calling and kept in-frame beta chains. Each record represents a unique CDR3 protein, reported with the most common genes and DNA among its rows. This sample comprises approximately 610,000 distinct CDR3 sequences, under 15% of them detected only once. The biggest ten clones account for around 4.1% of the sample. The sequenced sample consisted of blood. These receptors all come from a woman in her 40s with Graves' ophthalmopathy.

This clonotype was seen ten or more times. The chain has TRBV7-8 and TRBJ1-5; D remains unclear. This CDR3 has 18 amino acids. Germline V gene lookup returns CDR1 SGHVS and CDR2 FQNEAQ. V was cut by 1 base and J by 0 bases, with 16 bases left in between. The CDR3 here is CASSLGVTNFYSNQPQHF. The CDR3 DNA reads TGTGCCAGCAGCTTAGGGGTGACAAACTTCTATAGCAATCAGCCCCAGCATTTT.

This clonotype was observed at least ten times. The J gene is TRBJ1-1, the V gene TRBV3-1; TRBD1 is a possible D gene (5 bases). This CDR3 comprises 14 residues. In germline, CDR1 is LGHDT, CDR2 YNNKEL (reference sequence). Trimming took off 7 bases at V and 5 bases at J, with 17 bases between the two ends. In DNA form, the CDR3 reads TGTGCCAGCACCTGGGGGACGCGGGGGACTGAAGCTTTCTTT. This encodes CASTWGTRGTEAFF.

This clonotype was seen repeatedly, ten times or more. The chain has TRBV27 and TRBJ2-2; tentatively, D is TRBD2 (5 bases). V was clipped by 5 bases and J by 4 bases, with 14 bases between them. This CDR3 comprises 15 residues. CDR1 MNHEY and CDR2 SMNVEV come from the germline V gene (reference sequence). The CDR3 sequence: CASSLPGKGTGELFF. CDR3 nucleotides: TGTGCCAGCAGTCTCCCGGGAAAGGGCACCGGGGAGCTGTTTTTT.

The genes are TRBV18 and TRBJ2-7; D remains unclear. The CDR3 is made up of 15 amino acids. The germline V and J ends were trimmed by 3 bases and 4 bases, with 16 bases remaining between them. In germline, CDR1 is KGHSH, CDR2 LQKENI. CDR3 sequence: CASSPYLIGRYEQYF. The CDR3 DNA is TGTGCCAGCTCACCGTACCTGATCGGTCGGTACGAGCAGTACTTC.

This chain joins TRBV10-2 and TRBJ2-3; 11 bases fit TRBD2. Germline assignment: CDR1 WSHSY and CDR2 SAAADI. J gave up 4 bases and V 4 bases, and 7 bases lay outside the gene matches. The CDR3 has 16 amino acids. CDR3 nucleotide sequence: TGCGCCAGCAGTGGACCTACTAGCGGGAGTGCAGATACGCAGTATTTT. It codes for CASSGPTSGSADTQYF.